The 30 T cell receptor beta chains presented below share a single source sample, sequenced in a study of T cells in Graves' hyperthyroidism and ophthalmopathy. Using RNA transcripts as the source, TCR beta CDR3 regions were amplified. The HTBI primer set served for first-round RT-PCR of the TCR CDR3. MiXCR, applied by TCRdb to the multiplex PCR reads, yields one record per CDR3 protein. The table shows about 600,000 distinct CDR3 sequences, with about a sixth occurring only once. Sample: blood. The receptors come from a middle-aged woman with Graves' ophthalmopathy.

The genes are TRBV29-1 and TRBJ2-1; D is tentatively TRBD1 or TRBD2 (5 bases each). This CDR3 has 15 residues. Germline V gene data show CDR1 as SQVTM and CDR2 as ANQGSEA. Trimming took off 7 bases at V and 2 bases at J, with 18 bases between the two ends. The CDR3 nucleotides are TGCAGCGCGTCGGCCGGGACCGAACCCTACAATGAGCAGTTCTTC. Protein product: CSASAGTEPYNEQFF.

This rearrangement joins TRBV7-9 to TRBJ1-6; TRBD1 agrees at 8 bases. The V gene's germline CDR1 is SEHNR and CDR2 FQNEAQ (reference sequence). The trim removed 3 bases at V and 5 bases at J, leaving 6 bases unmatched. The CDR3 consists of 16 residues. This CDR3 reads CASSFMDRVDNSPLHF. The CDR3 coding sequence is TGTGCCAGCAGCTTCATGGACAGGGTAGATAATTCACCCCTCCACTTT.

The chain joins TRBV12-3 or TRBV12-4 to TRBJ2-3; the D gene is possibly TRBD1 (6 bases). The CDR3 is 16 amino acids. The ends were cut back, 6 bases at V and 0 bases at J, with 16 bases in the middle. CDR3 amino acids: CASRKQGRSSTDTQYF. As DNA, the CDR3 is TGTGCCAGCAGGAAACAGGGCCGCTCTAGCACAGATACGCAGTATTTT.

V gene TRBV9 combines with J gene TRBJ2-3; D could derive from TRBD1 or TRBD2 (6 bases each). Trimming removed 0 bases at V and 0 bases at J, with 17 bases between. CDR3 size: 18 residues. Germline V gives CDR1 SGDLS, CDR2 YYNGEE. The CDR3 DNA reads TGTGCCAGCAGCGTAGGGCCCGGGGGCCTAAAAAGCACAGATACGCAGTATTTT. Protein product: CASSVGPGGLKSTDTQYF.

This clonotype was counted only a few times. The rearrangement joins TRBV27 to TRBJ2-1, with D possibly TRBD1 on 6 matching bases. The CDR3 totals 14 residues. In germline, CDR1 is MNHEY, CDR2 SMNVEV (reference sequence). The ends were cut back, 6 bases at V and 4 bases at J, with 13 bases in the middle. In nucleotides, the CDR3 is TGTGCCAGCAGCAAGGACAGAGCTTACAATGAGCAGTTCTTC. Residues: CASSKDRAYNEQFF.

Many counts were recorded for this clonotype. The chain recombines TRBV7-8 with TRBJ2-1; D is perhaps TRBD1 or TRBD2 (5 bases each). The ends were cut back, 5 bases at V and 5 bases at J, with 10 bases in the middle. This CDR3 contains 13 residues. Per the germline V gene, CDR1 is SGHVS and CDR2 is FQNEAQ. This chain's CDR3 is CASSNRGDNEQFF. CDR3 coding DNA: TGTGCCAGCAGCAATAGGGGAGACAATGAGCAGTTCTTC.

This clonotype was detected many times. The chain uses TRBV2 and TRBJ2-7, with 12 bases matching TRBD2. The CDR3 has 17 amino acids. CDR1 is SNHLY and CDR2 is FYNNEI in the germline V gene. The V gene end was trimmed by 4 bases and the J gene end by 2 bases; junction bases not matched to a gene: 9. CDR3 DNA sequence: TGTGCCAGCAGTGCCCACGGTTGGACTAGCGGGACCTACGAGCAGTACTTC. Encoded protein: CASSAHGWTSGTYEQYF.

This clonotype is labeled medium-sized. J is TRBJ1-1 and V is TRBV20-1, with D unclear. The CDR3 covers 12 residues. In germline, CDR1 is DFQATT, CDR2 SNEGSKA (reference sequence). V shed 2 bases and J shed 1 base, with 5 bases lying between them. The CDR3 is CSARPTNTEAFF. The DNA for the CDR3 is TGCAGTGCTAGACCCACGAACACTGAAGCTTTCTTT.

This clonotype was picked up a small number of times. A much larger clonotype is one base distant, so this may be a read error. The chain links TRBV6-1 to TRBJ1-1; no firm D call. Trimming left V 6 bases short and J 1 base short, with 6 bases between. The germline V gene encodes CDR1 MNHNS and CDR2 SASEGT. This CDR3 contains 12 residues. CDR3 residues: CASRQPNTEAFF. The CDR3 coding sequence is TGTGCCAGCAGGCAACCGAACACTGAAGCTTTCTTT.

The chain uses TRBV20-1 and TRBJ1-6, with D tentatively TRBD1 (6 bases). The CDR3 covers 15 residues. CDR1 and CDR2 from the germline V gene are DFQATT and SNEGSKA (reference sequence). Trimming took off 6 bases at V and 9 bases at J, with 21 bases between the two ends. The CDR3 nucleotides read TGCAGTGCCCGTCCACAGGGAAGTTGGAGTTCACCCCTCCACTTT. Encoded protein: CSARPQGSWSSPLHF.

This clonotype was picked up a small number of times. V usage is TRBV2 and J usage is TRBJ1-1; D ambiguous. The germline CDR1 and CDR2 sequences are SNHLY and FYNNEI. The CDR3 spans 14 residues. Trimming removed 7 bases at V and 4 bases at J, with 16 bases between. The DNA for the CDR3 is TGTGCCAGCACCGAAGGATTTCTCGCCACTGAAGCTTTCTTT. This gives the protein CASTEGFLATEAFF.

CDR3 DNA sequence: TGTGCCAGCTCACCACGGGGGGTATTGGACACTGAAGCTTTCTTT. Its translation is CASSPRGVLDTEAFF. The rearrangement uses TRBV18 and TRBJ1-1; tentative D call: TRBD1 (5 bases). From germline, CDR1 is KGHSH and CDR2 LQKENI. V gave up 1 base and J gave up 3 bases, with 12 bases separating them. CDR3 length equals 15 residues.

V and J are TRBV6-2 or TRBV6-3 and TRBJ2-1; 10 bases map to TRBD2. This CDR3 is built from 16 residues. J was trimmed by 4 bases and V by 5 bases; bases with no gene match: 8. Germline V gene sequence: CDR1 MNHEY, CDR2 SVGEGT. Here the CDR3 reads CASSQVGLADYNEQFF. DNA of the CDR3: TGTGCCAGCAGTCAAGTCGGACTAGCGGATTACAATGAGCAGTTCTTC.

This clonotype was detected many times. The J gene is TRBJ2-3, the V gene TRBV2; perhaps TRBD2 as D (6 bases). Looked up from germline, CDR1 is SNHLY and CDR2 is FYNNEI. V was pared by 7 bases and J by 5 bases, with 10 bases between. CDR3 length equals 12 residues. The DNA of the CDR3 is TGTGCCAGCAATAGGGGAGGAGATACGCAGTATTTT. It codes for CASNRGGDTQYF.

This clonotype turned up a few times. This sequence joins TRBV7-6 and TRBJ2-3, with D perhaps matching TRBD1 (6 bases). The V gene lost 8 bases and the J gene lost 6 bases, with 21 bases spanning the gap. Per germline, CDR1 SGHVS and CDR2 FNYEAQ. The CDR3 consists of 15 residues. CDR3 sequence: CASAQGYTIADTQYF. The CDR3 DNA follows: TGTGCCAGCGCACAGGGCTACACTATCGCCGATACGCAGTATTTT.

This clonotype has a handful of counts. The chain links TRBV18 to TRBJ2-1, with 8 positions matching TRBD2. V shed 2 bases, J shed 3 bases, and the junction held 9 bases outside the gene matches. The length of the CDR3 is 17 residues. Germline assignment: CDR1 KGHSH and CDR2 LQKENI. The CDR3 protein is CASSPRRRGDFYNEQFF. The CDR3 coding sequence is TGTGCCAGCTCACCAAGGAGGCGGGGGGATTTCTACAATGAGCAGTTCTTC.

This clonotype showed up many times. This sequence joins TRBV2 and TRBJ2-3; TRBD1 agrees at 7 bases. The CDR3 contains 15 residues. Germline V gene lookup returns CDR1 SNHLY and CDR2 FYNNEI. V dropped 8 bases and J dropped 3; count of bases not matched to a gene: 11. As DNA, the CDR3 is TGTGCCAGCTTCGTTGGACAGGCATCGACAGATACGCAGTATTTT. It specifies CASFVGQASTDTQYF.

This clonotype was detected many times. This rearrangement joins TRBV11-2 to TRBJ1-5, with D possibly TRBD1 on 5 matching bases. Germline lookup yields CDR1 SGHAT and CDR2 FQNNGV. V was cut by 0 bases and J by 7 bases, with 13 bases left in between. The CDR3 covers 15 residues. The CDR3 is CASSLEAGSSQPQHF. The CDR3 DNA reads as TGTGCCAGCAGCTTAGAGGCAGGGTCTTCGCAGCCCCAGCATTTT.

This chain connects TRBV6-9 to TRBJ2-5; D not certain. This CDR3 region has 13 residues. The V end lost 3 bases, the J end lost 0 bases, and 5 bases lay between the germline ends. Germline V lookup: CDR1 MNHGY, CDR2 SVAAGI. CDR3: CASSYGNQETQYF. CDR3 nucleotide sequence: TGTGCCAGCAGTTACGGCAACCAAGAGACCCAGTACTTC.

V is TRBV20-1 and J is TRBJ1-6; TRBD1 matches at 8 bases. With V trimmed by 6 bases and J by 7 bases, 8 bases remained unmatched. CDR1 is DFQATT, CDR2 SNEGSKA, per germline (reference sequence). The CDR3 has 14 residues. The CDR3 reads CSAGDRGRNSPLHF. The CDR3 coding sequence is TGCAGTGCCGGAGACAGGGGAAGGAATTCACCCCTCCACTTT.

The chain couples TRBV6-1 to TRBJ2-5; TRBD2 agrees at 8 bases. Germline lookup yields CDR1 MNHNS and CDR2 SASEGT. The CDR3 covers 16 residues. The ends lost 6 bases at V and 2 bases at J; junction bases unmatched: 11. The CDR3 sequence is CASSPGWASGQETQYF. CDR3 DNA sequence: TGTGCCAGCAGCCCCGGTTGGGCTAGCGGGCAAGAGACCCAGTACTTC.

This clonotype was seen ten or more times. This rearrangement joins TRBV28 to TRBJ2-1; 8 nucleotides agree with TRBD2. Germline CDR1 and CDR2: MDHEN and SYDVKM. Losses at the gene ends were 3 bases for V and 7 bases for J; bases not matched to a gene: 5. The CDR3 contains 14 residues. CDR3 nucleotides: TGTGCCAGCAGTTTTACGGGAGGGCCGAATGAGCAGTTCTTC. Its protein product is CASSFTGGPNEQFF.

This clonotype was counted only a few times. J is TRBJ2-1 and V is TRBV7-9, with TRBD2 matching over 7 bases. Germline assignment: CDR1 SEHNR and CDR2 FQNEAQ (reference sequence). The CDR3 consists of 14 residues. The trim removed 5 bases at V and 10 bases at J, leaving 11 bases unmatched. The CDR3 DNA sequence: TGTGCCAGCAGCCCAGGGAGGGCGGGTTCAGAGCAGTTCTTC. Translated: CASSPGRAGSEQFF.

The sample holds a few counts of this clonotype. The rearrangement uses TRBV5-6 and TRBJ2-4; TRBD1 might be the D (6 bases). The CDR3 spans 16 residues. The ends were cut back, 0 bases at V and 0 bases at J, with 10 bases in the middle. In germline, CDR1 is SGHDT, CDR2 YYEEEE. CDR3 bases: TGTGCCAGCAGCTTGGGGGGGCCGTTAGCCAAAAACATTCAGTACTTC. Translation: CASSLGGPLAKNIQYF.

This clonotype was recorded many times. The rearrangement uses TRBV2 and TRBJ1-5; 7 bases are shared with TRBD1. There are 15 residues in the CDR3. Germline V gives CDR1 SNHLY, CDR2 FYNNEI. Trimming cost V 5 bases and J 0 bases; bases outside gene matches: 4. For the CDR3, the DNA is TGTGCCAGCAGTAGACAGGGAGTTAGCAATCAGCCCCAGCATTTT. It encodes CASSRQGVSNQPQHF.

The chain joins TRBV12-3 or TRBV12-4 to TRBJ2-1; 13 positions agree with TRBD2. The CDR3 totals 18 residues. CDR3: CDRSLARTSGGSYNEQFF. CDR3 DNA sequence: TGTGACAGAAGTTTAGCCCGGACTAGCGGGGGTTCCTACAATGAGCAGTTCTTC.

The genes are TRBV9 and TRBJ1-1, with TRBD1 matching 8 bases. The CDR3 runs to 16 residues. Germline V CDR1 and CDR2: SGDLS, YYNGEE. The junction had 9 bases not matched to a gene; V was cut back by 3 bases and J by 2 bases. Here the CDR3 reads CASSARADRGNTEAFF. The CDR3 bases are TGTGCCAGCAGCGCGCGGGCTGACAGGGGCAACACTGAAGCTTTCTTT.

The rearrangement links TRBV7-2 to TRBJ2-1; TRBD1 might be the D (6 bases). The V gene's germline CDR1 is SGHTA and CDR2 FQGNSA. The CDR3 is made up of 14 amino acids. V lost 5 bases and J lost 6, with 14 bases in between. The CDR3 DNA is TGTGCCAGCAGCCTAGTCGGGACAACCAATGAGCAGTTCTTC. It encodes CASSLVGTTNEQFF. The whole variable domain, remainder taken from reference TRBV7-2 and TRBJ2-1, is GAGVSQSPSNKVTEKGKDVELRCDPISGHTALYWYRQSLGQGLEFLIYFQGNSAPDKSGLPSDRFSAERTGGSVSTLTIQRTQQEDSAVYLCASSLVGTTNEQFFGPGTRLTVL.

The chain carries TRBV2 and TRBJ2-3; 9 positions agree with TRBD2. This CDR3 spans 14 amino acids. Losses at the gene ends were 4 bases for V and 6 bases for J; bases not matched to a gene: 5. CDR1 and CDR2 (germline): SNHLY, FYNNEI. CDR3 DNA sequence: TGTGCCAGCAGTGTTCAGCGGGGGGCGGATACGCAGTATTTT. Translated: CASSVQRGADTQYF.

A remark on this clonotype: A single base separates this from a much larger clone, so it may be a read error. The V call is TRBV30, the J call TRBJ1-1; D uncertain. V was trimmed by 0 bases and J by 3 bases, leaving 14 bases between them. Germline assignment: CDR1 GTSNPN and CDR2 SVGIG (reference sequence). The CDR3 extends over 15 amino acids. As DNA, the CDR3 is TGTGCCTGGAGTGTACTGGAGCCACCCTACACTGAAGCTTTCTTT. It yields the protein CAWSVLEPPYTEAFF.